This T cell receptor (beta chain) was recorded in a study of technical replicates of blood from a few donors. Only in-frame clones appear in the TCRdb table, and some are missing; sequencing was by immunoSEQ multiplex PCR. The sample gives about 69,000 clones, over 70% of which show up once; about 4.5% is in the top ten. This TCR came from a human donor in good health. Some clones in this sample may be carry-over from other donors' samples. Sequencing used PBMCs.

In nucleotides, the CDR3 is TGTGCCAGTAGTCCCCAGGGGGCCACTGAAGCTTTCTTT. Translated, it gives CASSPQGATEAFF. J is TRBJ1-1 and V is TRBV19; 8 nucleotides align to TRBD1. J gave up 4 bases and V 5 bases, and 3 bases lay outside the gene matches. This CDR3 comprises 13 residues. In germline, CDR1 is LNHDA, CDR2 SQIVND (reference sequence). The variable domain in full, with the rest retrieved from reference TRBV19 and TRBJ1-1, is DGGITQSPKYLFRKEGQNVTLSCEQNLNHDAMYWYRQDPGQGLRLIYYSQIVNDFQKGDIAEGYSVSREKKESFPLTVTSAQKNPTAFYLCASSPQGATEAFFGQGTRLTVV.